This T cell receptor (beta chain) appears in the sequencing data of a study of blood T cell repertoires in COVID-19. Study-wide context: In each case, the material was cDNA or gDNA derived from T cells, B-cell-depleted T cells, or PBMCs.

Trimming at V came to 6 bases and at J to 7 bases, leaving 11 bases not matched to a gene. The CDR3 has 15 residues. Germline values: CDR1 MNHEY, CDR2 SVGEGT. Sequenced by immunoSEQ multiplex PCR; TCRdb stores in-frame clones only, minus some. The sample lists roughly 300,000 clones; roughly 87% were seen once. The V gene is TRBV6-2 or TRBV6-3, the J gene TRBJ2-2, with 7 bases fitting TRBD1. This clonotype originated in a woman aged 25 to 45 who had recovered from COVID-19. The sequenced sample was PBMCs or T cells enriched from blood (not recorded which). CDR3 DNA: TGTGCCAGCAGCCCCCAAGGGGGCGAGAGCGGGGAGCTGTTTTTT. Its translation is CASSPQGGESGELFF.